This T cell receptor (beta chain) stems from a study of T-cell memory formation after mild COVID-19. Study findings and constraints: Clones contracting across day 15 to 85 had a balanced CD4/CD8 profile; later expanding clones leaned CD4+. Researchers report contracting CD4+ clones mostly in CM and EM, with CD8+ clones in EMRA. Pre-infection memory showed some responding clones, and this suggested that cross-reactive memory joined.

TCRdb re-analysed the 5' RACE reads in MiXCR, keeping a single row per CDR3 protein. The sample gives tens of thousands of distinct CDR3 sequences, more than 10% of which show up once; about 29% is in the top ten. This clonotype has a handful of counts. Its antigen remains unidentified. The J segment lost 0 bases and the V segment lost 5 bases, leaving 16 bases of the junction unmatched. The length of the CDR3 is 20 residues. From germline, CDR1 is MNHNY and CDR2 SVGAGI (reference sequence). V gene TRBV6-6 combines with J gene TRBJ2-4, with TRBD2 matching 10 bases. The clonotype originates from an adult woman who had mild COVID-19 (a few samples of this study predate the infection). Cell type and time point are not known. Sequenced sample: PBMCs or a T cell subset sorted from them (not recorded which). This chain's CDR3 is CASSPTISGRDYLAKNIQYF. The CDR3 DNA follows: TGTGCCAGCAGTCCTACCATCAGCGGGAGGGACTATCTAGCCAAAAACATTCAGTACTTC.